This TCR beta chain was recorded in a study of OX40 agonist ivuxolimab in advanced cancers. About the research overall: Melanoma, hepatocellular carcinoma, head and neck or renal cell cancer occurred in dose-escalation patients.

V dropped 0 bases and J dropped 4; count of bases not matched to a gene: 7. The CDR3 sequence is 17 residues long. The germline CDR1 and CDR2 sequences are LGHNA and YSLEER. The investigators sampled blood at baseline, at cycle 4 day 1, and at cycle 7 day 1. Regarding the study as a whole: The average count of expanded clones was higher among CD8+ T cells than among CD4+. Clones of CD4+ and CD8+ blood T cells grew by week 6 at doses of 0.1 to 3.0 mg/kg.

This clone was observed once. Antigen specificity is unknown. Here immunoSEQ multiplex PCR was the method, and the copy in TCRdb shows in-frame clones only, minus some. The data contain roughly 60,000 clones, about nine tenths of them seen just once; the ten biggest clones take up under 2%. This TCR derives from an adult with an advanced solid tumor such as melanoma, head and neck, liver or kidney cancer. The chain joins TRBV4-3 to TRBJ2-2; 8 bases agree with TRBD1. This specimen consisted of CD4+ or CD8+ T cells sorted from blood, obtained in a trial of the OX40 agonist ivuxolimab. CDR3 nucleotides: TGCGCCAGCAGCCAAGATCCGACAGGGGTTGGCACCGGGGAGCTGTTTTTT. Its translation is CASSQDPTGVGTGELFF.